The rows below give T cell receptor beta chains drawn from one sample of a study of cytomegalovirus exposure and HLA in healthy donors. Clones were read by immunoSEQ multiplex PCR, and TCRdb kept only the in-frame ones, dropping some. Of under 200,000 clones detected, roughly 77% appear once; the ten largest clones hold 0.35% to 0.5%. The specimen sequenced was PBMCs. The origin of the receptors is a male donor in good health and CMV-seropositive. Each CDR3 is given with its conserved first and last residue. The order of the fields is J gene, V gene, CDR3 protein.

j_call: TRBJ2-5
v_call: TRBV7-2
cdr3_aa: CASSFDRTETQYF

j_call: TRBJ2-5
v_call: TRBV5-4
cdr3_aa: CASSQTGYQETQYF

j_call: TRBJ2-1
v_call: TRBV7-2
cdr3_aa: CASSLVFWASGHNEQFF

j_call: TRBJ1-4
v_call: TRBV27
cdr3_aa: CASRKGIYEKLFF

j_call: TRBJ1-1
v_call: TRBV28
cdr3_aa: CASSITPQRAEAFF

j_call: TRBJ2-7
v_call: TRBV5-6
cdr3_aa: CASSQTGREQYF

j_call: TRBJ1-3
v_call: TRBV30
cdr3_aa: CAWSVQGVSSGNTIYF

j_call: TRBJ1-2
v_call: TRBV6-5
cdr3_aa: CASREQNRILYGYTF

j_call: TRBJ2-7
v_call: TRBV10-1
cdr3_aa: CASSGGMSSYEQYF

j_call: TRBJ2-7
v_call: TRBV4-3
cdr3_aa: CASSLNPGTGGYEQYF

j_call: TRBJ1-2
v_call: TRBV4-1
cdr3_aa: CASSRPGQGARGYTF

j_call: TRBJ1-3
v_call: TRBV5-1
cdr3_aa: CASSLGDKSSGNTIYF

j_call: TRBJ1-4
v_call: TRBV7-9
cdr3_aa: CSSSSTGRFNEKLFF

j_call: TRBJ1-4
v_call: TRBV18
cdr3_aa: CASSPIQGGTNEKLFF

j_call: TRBJ1-4
v_call: TRBV9
cdr3_aa: CASSVDPTATNEKLFF

j_call: TRBJ2-5
v_call: TRBV11-2
cdr3_aa: CASSLGAVPFEANQYF

j_call: TRBJ2-2
v_call: TRBV19
cdr3_aa: CASSVRQGAGELFF

j_call: TRBJ2-7
v_call: TRBV5-1
cdr3_aa: CASSPGTSGYEQYF